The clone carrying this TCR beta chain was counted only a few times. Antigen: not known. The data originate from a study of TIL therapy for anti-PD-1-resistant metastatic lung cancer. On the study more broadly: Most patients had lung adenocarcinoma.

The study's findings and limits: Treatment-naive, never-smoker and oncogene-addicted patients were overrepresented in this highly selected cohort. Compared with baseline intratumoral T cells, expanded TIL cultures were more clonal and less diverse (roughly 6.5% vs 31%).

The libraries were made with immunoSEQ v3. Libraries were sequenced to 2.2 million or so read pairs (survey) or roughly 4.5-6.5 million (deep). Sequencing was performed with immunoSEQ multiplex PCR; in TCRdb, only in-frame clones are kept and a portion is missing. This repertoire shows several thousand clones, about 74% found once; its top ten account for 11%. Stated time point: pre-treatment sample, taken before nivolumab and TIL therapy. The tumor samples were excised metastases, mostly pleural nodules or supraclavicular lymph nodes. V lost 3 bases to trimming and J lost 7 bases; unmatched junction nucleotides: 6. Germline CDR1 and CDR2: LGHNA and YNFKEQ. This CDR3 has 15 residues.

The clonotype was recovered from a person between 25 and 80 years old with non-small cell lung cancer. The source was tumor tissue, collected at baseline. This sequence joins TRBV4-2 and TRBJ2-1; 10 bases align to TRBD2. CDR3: CASSHSGGAKNEQFF. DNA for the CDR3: TGTGCCAGCAGCCACAGCGGGGGGGCCAAGAATGAGCAGTTCTTC.